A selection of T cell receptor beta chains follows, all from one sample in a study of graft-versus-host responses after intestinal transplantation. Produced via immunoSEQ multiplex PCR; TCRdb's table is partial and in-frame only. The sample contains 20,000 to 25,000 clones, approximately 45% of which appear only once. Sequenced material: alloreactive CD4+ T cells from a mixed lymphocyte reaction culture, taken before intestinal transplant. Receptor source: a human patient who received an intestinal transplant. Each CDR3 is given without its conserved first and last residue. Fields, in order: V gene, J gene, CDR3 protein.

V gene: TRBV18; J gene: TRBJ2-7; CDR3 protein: ASSTDRYEQY
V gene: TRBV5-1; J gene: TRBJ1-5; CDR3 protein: ASSLGTGTEQPQH
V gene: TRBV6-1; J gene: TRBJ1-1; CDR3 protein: ASRRNQGALAEAF
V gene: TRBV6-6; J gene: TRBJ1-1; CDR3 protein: ASIQQGTEAF
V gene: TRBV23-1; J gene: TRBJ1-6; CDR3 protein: ASSHLQGTSPLH
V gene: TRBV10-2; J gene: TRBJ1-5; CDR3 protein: ASSDRNNQPQH
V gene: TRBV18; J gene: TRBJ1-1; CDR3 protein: ASSYWRGGGVEANTEAF
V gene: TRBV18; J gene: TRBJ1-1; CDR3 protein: ASSPTGGTEAF
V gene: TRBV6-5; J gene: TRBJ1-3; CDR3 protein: ASSYGTTGAGNTIY
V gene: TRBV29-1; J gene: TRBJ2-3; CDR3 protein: SVDGGPRTDTQY
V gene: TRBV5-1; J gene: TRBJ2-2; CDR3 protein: ASSSTSGVNTGELF
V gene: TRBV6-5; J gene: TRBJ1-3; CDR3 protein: ASRSAGNTIY
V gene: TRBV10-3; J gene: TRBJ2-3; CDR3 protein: AISASGGAGDTQY
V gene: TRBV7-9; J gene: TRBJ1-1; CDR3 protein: ASSLSTEAF
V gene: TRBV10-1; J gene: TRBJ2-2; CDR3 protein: ASSEFASGGPTGELF
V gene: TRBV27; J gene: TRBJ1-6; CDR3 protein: ASRTGTGVSPLH
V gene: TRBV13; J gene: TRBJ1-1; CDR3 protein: ASSQRGSDTEAF
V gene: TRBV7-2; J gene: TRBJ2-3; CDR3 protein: ASSFYRVSTDTQY
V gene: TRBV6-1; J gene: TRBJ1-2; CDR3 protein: ASTNHYGYT
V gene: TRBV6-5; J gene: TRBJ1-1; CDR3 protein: ASTQGTGGPPEAF
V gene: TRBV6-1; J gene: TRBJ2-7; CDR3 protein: ASRGQGRTYEQY
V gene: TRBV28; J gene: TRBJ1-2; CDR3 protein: ASSLSRGGGYT
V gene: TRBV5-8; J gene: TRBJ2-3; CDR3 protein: ASSLAYTDTQY
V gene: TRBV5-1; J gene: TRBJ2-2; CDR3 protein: ASSSGGAGTGELF
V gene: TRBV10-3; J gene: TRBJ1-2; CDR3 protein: AISDGTGAASGYT
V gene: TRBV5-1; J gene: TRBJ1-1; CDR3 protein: ASRPSGQGLMTEAF
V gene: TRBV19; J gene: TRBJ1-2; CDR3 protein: ASSISPGDNYGYT
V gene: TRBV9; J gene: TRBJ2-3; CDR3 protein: ASSTGLALDTQY
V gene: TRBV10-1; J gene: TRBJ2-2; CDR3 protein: ASSEPTGQGGWNGELF
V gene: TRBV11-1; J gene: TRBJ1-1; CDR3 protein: ASSPNRGLVTEAF
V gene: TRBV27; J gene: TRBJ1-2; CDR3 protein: ASSLVANYGYT
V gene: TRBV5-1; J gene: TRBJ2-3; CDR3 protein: ASSLLGPSTDTQY
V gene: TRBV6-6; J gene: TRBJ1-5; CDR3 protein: ASSYVLGQPQH
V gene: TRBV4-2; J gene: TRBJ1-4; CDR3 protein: ASSRGQTEKLF
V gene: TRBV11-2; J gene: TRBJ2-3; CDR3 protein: ASSAWGGGVTTSTDTQY
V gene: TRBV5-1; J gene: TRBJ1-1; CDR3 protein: ASSLAETARTEAF
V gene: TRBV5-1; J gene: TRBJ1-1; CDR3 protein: ASGDSRNTEAF
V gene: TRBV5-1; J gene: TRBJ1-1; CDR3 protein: ASSLTGDTEAF
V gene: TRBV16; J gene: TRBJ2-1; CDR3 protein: ASSQSKGEQF
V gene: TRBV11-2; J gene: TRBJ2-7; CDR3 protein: ASSDLRGNEQY
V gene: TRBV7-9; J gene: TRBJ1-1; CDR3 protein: ASSWDRLRAF
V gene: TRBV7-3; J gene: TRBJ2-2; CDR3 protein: ASSLQGSTGELF
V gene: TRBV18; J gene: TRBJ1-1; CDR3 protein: ASSPQGVGTEAF
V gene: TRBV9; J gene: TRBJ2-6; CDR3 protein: ASSPLLVLGANVLT
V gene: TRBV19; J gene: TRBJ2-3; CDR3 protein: ASSSVREVDTQY
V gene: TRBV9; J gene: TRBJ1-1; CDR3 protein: ASSVVGGPNTEAF
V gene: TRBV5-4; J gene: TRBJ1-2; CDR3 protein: ASSPVTGYGYT
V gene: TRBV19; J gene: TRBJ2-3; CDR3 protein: ASTRGGLVTDTQY
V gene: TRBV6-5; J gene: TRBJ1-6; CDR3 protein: ASSYYRDLGSPLH
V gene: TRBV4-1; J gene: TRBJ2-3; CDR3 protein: ASSQESGTSTDTQY